One T cell receptor beta chain is described in this entry. The CDR3 has 16 residues. The germline gives CDR1 SEHNR, CDR2 FQNEAQ (reference sequence). After removal of 4 bases from V and 4 bases from J, the junction contained 10 bases not matched to a gene. The data were obtained in a study of blood T cell repertoires in COVID-19. Whole-study context: Sites across the United States, Italy and Spain contributed samples from acute and convalescent COVID-19. PBMCs, B-cell-depleted T cells, or T cells provided the cDNA or gDNA that made up the material.

As processed by the authors: Estimation of nucleated cell counts relied on the amplification of reference gene primers. Produced via immunoSEQ multiplex PCR; TCRdb's table is partial and in-frame only. That table gives V, J and clone size, and the DNA gave D and trimming. The sample yields about 170,000 clones, roughly 84% seen once. The chain joins TRBV7-9 to TRBJ2-3; TRBD2 agrees at 8 bases. Material for sequencing was peripheral blood. The receptor's source is a human donor with acute or convalescent COVID-19. The donor label of this sample is uncertain. The CDR3 sequence: CASSSKAGVSADTQYF. The DNA of the CDR3 is TGTGCCAGCAGCTCTAAAGCGGGAGTGTCAGCAGATACGCAGTATTTT.